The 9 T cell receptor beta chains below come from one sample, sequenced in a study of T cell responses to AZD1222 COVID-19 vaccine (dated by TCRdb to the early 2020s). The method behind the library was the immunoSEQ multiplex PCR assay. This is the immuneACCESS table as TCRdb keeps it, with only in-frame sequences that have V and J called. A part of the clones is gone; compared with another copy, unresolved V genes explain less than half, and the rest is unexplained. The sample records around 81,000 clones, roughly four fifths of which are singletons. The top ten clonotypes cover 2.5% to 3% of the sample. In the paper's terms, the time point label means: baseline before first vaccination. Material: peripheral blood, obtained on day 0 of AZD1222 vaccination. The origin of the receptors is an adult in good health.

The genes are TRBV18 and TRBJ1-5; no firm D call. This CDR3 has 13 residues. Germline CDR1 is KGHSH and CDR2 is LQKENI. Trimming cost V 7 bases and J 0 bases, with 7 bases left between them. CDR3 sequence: CASLDNSNQPQHF. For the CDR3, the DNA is TGTGCCAGCTTAGACAATAGCAATCAGCCCCAGCATTTT.

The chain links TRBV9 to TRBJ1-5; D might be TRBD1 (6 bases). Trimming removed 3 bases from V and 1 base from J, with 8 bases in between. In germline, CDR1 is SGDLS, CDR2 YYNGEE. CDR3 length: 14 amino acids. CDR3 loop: CASSEGGSNQPQHF. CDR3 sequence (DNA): TGTGCCAGCAGCGAGGGGGGAAGCAATCAGCCCCAGCATTTT.

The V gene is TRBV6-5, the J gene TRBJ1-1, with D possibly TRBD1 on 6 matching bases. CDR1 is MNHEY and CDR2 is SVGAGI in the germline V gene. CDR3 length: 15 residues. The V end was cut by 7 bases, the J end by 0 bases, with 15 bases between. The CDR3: CASTQQGPMNTEAFF. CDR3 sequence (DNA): TGTGCCAGCACCCAACAGGGTCCAATGAACACTGAAGCTTTCTTT.

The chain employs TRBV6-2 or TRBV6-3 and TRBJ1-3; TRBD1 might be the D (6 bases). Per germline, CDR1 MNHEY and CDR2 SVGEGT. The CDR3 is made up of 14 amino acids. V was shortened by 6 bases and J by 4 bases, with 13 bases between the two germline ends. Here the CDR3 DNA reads TGTGCCAGCAGCAACAGGGTGTCCGGAAACACCATATATTTT. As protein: CASSNRVSGNTIYF.

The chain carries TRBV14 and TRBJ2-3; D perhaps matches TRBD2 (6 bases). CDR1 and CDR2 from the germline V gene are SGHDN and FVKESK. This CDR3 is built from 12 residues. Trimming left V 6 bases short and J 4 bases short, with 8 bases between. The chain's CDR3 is CASSRLADTQYF. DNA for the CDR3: TGTGCCAGCAGTCGACTAGCAGATACGCAGTATTTT. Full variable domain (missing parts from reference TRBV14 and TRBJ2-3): EAGVTQFPSHSVIEKGQTVTLRCDPISGHDNLYWYRRVMGKEIKFLLHFVKESKQDESGMPNNRFLAERTGGTYSTLKVQPAELEDSGVYFCASSRLADTQYFGPGTRLTVL.

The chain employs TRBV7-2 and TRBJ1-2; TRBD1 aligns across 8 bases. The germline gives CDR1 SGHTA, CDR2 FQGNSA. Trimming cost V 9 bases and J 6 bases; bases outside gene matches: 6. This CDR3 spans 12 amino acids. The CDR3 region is CASNQGADGYTF. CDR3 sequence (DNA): TGTGCCAGTAACCAGGGGGCAGATGGCTACACCTTC.

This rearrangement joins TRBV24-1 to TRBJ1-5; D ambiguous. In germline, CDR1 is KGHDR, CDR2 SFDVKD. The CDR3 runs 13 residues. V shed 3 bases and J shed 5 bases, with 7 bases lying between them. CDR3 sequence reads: CATSDGPYQPQHF. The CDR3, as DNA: TGTGCCACCAGTGATGGGCCCTATCAGCCCCAGCATTTT.

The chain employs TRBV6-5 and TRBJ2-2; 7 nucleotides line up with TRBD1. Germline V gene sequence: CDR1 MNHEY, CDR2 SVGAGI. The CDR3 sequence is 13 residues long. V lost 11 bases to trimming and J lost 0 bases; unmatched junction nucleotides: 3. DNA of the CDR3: TGTGCCGGGACAGACACGAACACCGGGGAGCTGTTTTTT. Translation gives CAGTDTNTGELFF.

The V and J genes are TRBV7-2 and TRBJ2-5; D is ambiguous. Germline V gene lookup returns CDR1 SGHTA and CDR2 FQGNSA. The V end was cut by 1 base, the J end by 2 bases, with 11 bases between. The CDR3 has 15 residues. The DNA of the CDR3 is TGTGCCAGCAGCTTAGGTTGGGCAGATCAAGAGACCCAGTACTTC. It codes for CASSLGWADQETQYF. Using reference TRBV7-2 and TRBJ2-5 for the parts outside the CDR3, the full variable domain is GAGVSQSPSNKVTEKGKDVELRCDPISGHTALYWYRQSLGQGLEFLIYFQGNSAPDKSGLPSDRFSAERTGGSVSTLTIQRTQQEDSAVYLCASSLGWADQETQYFGPGTRLLVL.